This TCR beta chain is from a study of neurological immune-mediated disorders. TCRdb analysed the 5' RACE reads with MiXCR anew, one entry per CDR3 protein. Here the sample spans about 50,000 distinct CDR3 sequences, 10% being singletons. This clonotype was picked up many times. J lost 7 bases, V lost 1 base, and 2 bases had no gene match. CDR1 and CDR2 (germline): LGHDT, YNNKEL (reference sequence). The CDR3 runs 14 residues. The sequencing input was PBMCs. This TCR came from a man in his 70s with HTLV-1-associated myelopathy (HAM/TSP). The V and J genes are TRBV3-1 and TRBJ2-7, with 12 bases that match TRBD2. The CDR3 region has the DNA TGTGCCAGCAGCCAAGCCGGACTAGCGGGGGAGCAGTACTTC. Amino acid sequence: CASSQAGLAGEQYF.